In its sample, the clone carrying this T cell receptor (beta chain) was seen many times. Through Arm-PCR of CDR3 regions and iRepertoire HTBI primers, TCR beta libraries were built. One entry per CDR3 protein, called by TCRdb with MiXCR from the multiplex PCR reads. The repertoire consists of some 340,000 distinct CDR3 sequences, with 10% to 15% occurring once and the leading ten covering 15% to 20%. Sample time point: newly diagnosed GD, antithyroid drugs for less than 3 months. Researchers made the TCR library from RNA that was extracted from PBMCs. The sample comes from a study of regulatory T cells in long-lasting Graves disease. The V end was cut by 0 bases, the J end by 3 bases, with 13 bases between. Germline V gives CDR1 SGHDT, CDR2 YYEEEE. The length of the CDR3 is 16 residues. These same data were also listed under a study on T cells in Graves' hyperthyroidism and ophthalmopathy.

The sequenced sample was peripheral blood mononuclear cells (PBMCs), obtained at new diagnosis, from a patient treated with antithyroid drugs. This sequence originates from a woman between 18 and 29 years old with Graves disease. The chain has TRBV5-6 and TRBJ1-3; perhaps TRBD1 as D (5 bases). The CDR3 DNA reads as TGTGCCAGCAGCTTGGAGTTTACGAGGGGTGGAAACACCATATATTTT. This sequence encodes CASSLEFTRGGNTIYF.